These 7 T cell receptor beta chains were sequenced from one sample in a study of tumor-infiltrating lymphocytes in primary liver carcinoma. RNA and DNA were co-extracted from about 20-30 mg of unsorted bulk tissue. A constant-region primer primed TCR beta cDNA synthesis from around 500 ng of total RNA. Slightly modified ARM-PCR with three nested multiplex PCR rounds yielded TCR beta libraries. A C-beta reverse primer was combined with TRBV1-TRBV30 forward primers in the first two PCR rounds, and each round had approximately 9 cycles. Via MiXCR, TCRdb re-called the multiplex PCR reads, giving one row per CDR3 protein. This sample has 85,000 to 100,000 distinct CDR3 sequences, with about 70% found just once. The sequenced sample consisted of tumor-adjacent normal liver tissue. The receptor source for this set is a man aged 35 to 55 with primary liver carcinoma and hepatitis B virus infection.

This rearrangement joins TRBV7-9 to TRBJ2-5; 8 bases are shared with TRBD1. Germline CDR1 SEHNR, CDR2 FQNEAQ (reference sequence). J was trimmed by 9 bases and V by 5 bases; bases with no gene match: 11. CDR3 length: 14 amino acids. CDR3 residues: CASSTGQGASAQYF. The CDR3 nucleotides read TGTGCCAGCAGCACCGGACAGGGTGCTTCGGCCCAGTACTTC.

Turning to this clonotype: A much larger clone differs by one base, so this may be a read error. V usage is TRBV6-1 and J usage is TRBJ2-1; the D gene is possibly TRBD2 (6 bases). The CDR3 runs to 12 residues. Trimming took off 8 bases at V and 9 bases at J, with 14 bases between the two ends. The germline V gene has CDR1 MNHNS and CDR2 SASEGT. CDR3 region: CASRLAGGEQFF. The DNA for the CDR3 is TGTGCCAGCCGCCTCGCCGGGGGTGAGCAGTTCTTC.

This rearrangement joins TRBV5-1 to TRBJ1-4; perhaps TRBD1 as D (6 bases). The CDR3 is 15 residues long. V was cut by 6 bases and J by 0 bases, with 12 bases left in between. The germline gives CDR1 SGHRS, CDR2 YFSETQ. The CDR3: CASNFGQSTNEKLFF. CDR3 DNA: TGCGCCAGCAACTTCGGACAGTCAACTAATGAAAAACTGTTTTTT.

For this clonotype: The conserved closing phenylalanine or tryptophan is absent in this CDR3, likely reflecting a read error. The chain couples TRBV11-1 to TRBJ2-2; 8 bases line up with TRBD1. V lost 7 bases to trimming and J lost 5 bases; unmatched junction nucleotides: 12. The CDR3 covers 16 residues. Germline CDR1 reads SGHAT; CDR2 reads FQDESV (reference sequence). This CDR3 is CASNIQGQGKTGELFY. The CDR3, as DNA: TGTGCCAGCAACATACAAGGACAGGGAAAAACCGGGGAGCTGTTTTAT.

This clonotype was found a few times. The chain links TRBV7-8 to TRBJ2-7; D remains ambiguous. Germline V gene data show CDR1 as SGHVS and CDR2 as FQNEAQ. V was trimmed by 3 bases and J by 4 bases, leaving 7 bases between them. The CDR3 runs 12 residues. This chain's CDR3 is CASSFSSYEQYF. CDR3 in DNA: TGTGCCAGCAGCTTCAGTTCTTACGAGCAGTACTTC.

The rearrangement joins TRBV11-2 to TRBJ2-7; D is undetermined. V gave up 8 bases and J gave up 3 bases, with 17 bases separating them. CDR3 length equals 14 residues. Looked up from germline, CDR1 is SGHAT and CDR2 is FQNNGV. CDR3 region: CASRVESGVYEQYF. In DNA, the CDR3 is TGTGCCAGCCGTGTGGAAAGTGGGGTCTACGAGCAGTACTTC.

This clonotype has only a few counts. The CDR3 DNA reads TGTGCCTGGAGTTCCGGGAAGCATATCACCGGGGAGCTGTTTTTT. Translating it yields CAWSSGKHITGELFF. V is TRBV30 and J is TRBJ2-2; D perhaps matches TRBD2 (5 bases). The CDR3 loop spans 15 amino acids. Germline V gene data show CDR1 as GTSNPN and CDR2 as SVGIG (reference sequence). Trimming cost V 2 bases and J 4 bases, with 14 bases left between them.